This T cell receptor beta chain was identified in a study of blood T cell repertoires in COVID-19 (TCRdb year 2020). About the full investigation: Samples from collaborators originated in the United States, Italy and Spain and spanned both the acute and convalescent phases of COVID-19. A de-identified subject ID, COVID-19 status, age in years and sex were almost always included in the sample metadata. Where HLA class I and class II types were available, the types were taken from metadata supplied by the sample provider, not from assay-based typing. The samples were drawn from the first 160 participants of the ongoing ImmuneRACE study and from 1,254 subjects provided by 6 global collaborators. The prospective study material was composed of cDNA or gDNA derived from T cells, B-cell-depleted T cells, or PBMCs. Subjects who had been exposed to COVID-19, were actively infected with it, or had recovered from it provided the deeply sampled blood TCRbeta repertoires that made up the dataset. A freely available public database, intended as a resource for researchers studying the immune response to SARS-CoV-2, is where the repertoires were released.

Concerning this clone itself: No cognate antigen has been identified for it. No clone much larger than this one lies a single base away; base qualities are absent.

The research as a whole found: The quantity of clinical and demographic metadata differed by source and by participant and was supplied without curation.

TCRbeta CDR3 regions were amplified from genomic DNA by means of the immunoSEQ Assay, a bias-controlled multiplex PCR. In the paper's pipeline: Within the assay, amplification of reference gene primers was used to estimate how many nucleated cells each sample contained. To quantify the absolute abundance of each unique TCRbeta CDR3 rearrangement, sequence reads were collapsed and filtered. For each sample, productive Simpson clonality was calculated as the square root of Simpson's diversity index over productive rearrangements. The immuneACCESS repertoire file appears here via TCRdb, limited to in-frame rearrangements. These files lack a portion of the clones; in checked studies, under half of the deficit traces to unresolved V genes, and the cause of the others is not known. V, J and clone size derive from that table, while D and trimming were established from the DNA sequence. Counted in this sample were around 50,000 clones; 70% to 85% of them appeared once. The ten largest clones add up to about 6.1% of the sample.

Participants in the prospective study were enrolled through a virtual design, were aged 18 to 89 years, and lived in 24 United States geographic areas. Cohort assignment in the prospective study relied on participant-reported clinical history from a screening survey and a study questionnaire. Each participant in the prospective study had whole blood, serum and a nasopharyngeal or oropharyngeal swab collected by mobile phlebotomists. Participants in the prospective study had the option to provide additional blood draws and questionnaires over a roughly two-month period. Before DNA extraction, blood samples from the prospective study were shipped at room temperature or frozen. This TCR derives from a woman aged 45-59 years with acute COVID-19. Sequencing was performed on PBMCs or T cells enriched from blood (not recorded which).

The DNA sequence reads TGTGCCAGCAGGACACGGACAGGGGTCTCACCCCTCCACTTT. Translation gives CASRTRTGVSPLHF. Here the chain combines TRBV6-5 and TRBJ1-6; 9 bases in the junction line up with TRBD1. Trimming leaves V shorter by 6 bases and J shorter by 10 bases, with the junction holding 7 bases beyond the gene matches. The germline V gene sets CDR1 to MNHEY and CDR2 to SVGAGI. The CDR3, from cysteine to phenylalanine, totals 14 residues. Here the CDR3 DNA is all that survives: 42 bases in frame from base 1.